The subject of this entry is one TCR beta chain. V was pared by 6 bases and J by 1 base, with 9 bases between. CDR3 length equals 13 residues. The germline V gene has CDR1 LNHDA and CDR2 SQIVND (reference sequence). This sample was included in a study of blood T cell repertoires in COVID-19. Study in general: Material from acute and convalescent COVID-19 was sourced from the United States, Italy and Spain.

The data were produced by immunoSEQ multiplex PCR, yet TCRdb's version contains in-frame clones alone and is incomplete. The table has more than 95,000 clones, around 63% seen once. This clonotype was obtained from a woman in her seventies with acute or convalescent COVID-19. The material sequenced was peripheral blood. The rearrangement links TRBV19 to TRBJ1-1; TRBD1 is a possible D gene (6 bases). CDR3 region: CASRMGANTEAFF. As DNA, the CDR3 is TGTGCCAGTAGGATGGGGGCGAACACTGAAGCTTTCTTT. The whole variable domain, remainder taken from reference TRBV19 and TRBJ1-1, is DGGITQSPKYLFRKEGQNVTLSCEQNLNHDAMYWYRQDPGQGLRLIYYSQIVNDFQKGDIAEGYSVSREKKESFPLTVTSAQKNPTAFYLCASRMGANTEAFFGQGTRLTVV.